This is a list of T cell receptor beta chains from one sample in a study of human thymus T cells. Sequenced by immunoSEQ multiplex PCR; TCRdb stores in-frame clones only, minus some. This sample has about 60,000 clones, with 94% found just once. The specimen was blood. These receptors were collected from a boy under three years old with a congenital heart defect but otherwise immunologically healthy. CDR3s include the opening cysteine and the closing phenylalanine or tryptophan. The D gene is left open where the match is weak. Clone sizes are given selectively: once, few, many, or a class where the clone is expanded.

d_gene: NA; v_gene: TRBV10-3; abundance: NA; j_gene: TRBJ2-5; CDR3aa: CAISDLDRGETQYF; CDR3nt: TGTGCCATCAGTGACCTAGACCGAGGAGAGACCCAGTACTTC
d_gene: TRBD1; v_gene: TRBV6-1; abundance: NA; j_gene: TRBJ1-3; CDR3aa: CASSEGQGRGNTIYF; CDR3nt: TGTGCCAGCAGTGAGGGACAGGGGCGAGGAAACACCATATATTTT
d_gene: TRBD1; v_gene: TRBV11-2; abundance: NA; j_gene: TRBJ2-1; CDR3aa: CASSRGTGKNEQFF; CDR3nt: TGTGCCAGCAGCCGGGGGACAGGGAAGAATGAGCAGTTCTTC
d_gene: TRBD1; v_gene: TRBV27; abundance: NA; j_gene: TRBJ2-5; CDR3aa: CASSLTGGRQETQYF; CDR3nt: TGTGCCAGCAGTCTCACAGGGGGCAGGCAAGAGACCCAGTACTTC
d_gene: TRBD1; v_gene: TRBV7-2; abundance: NA; j_gene: TRBJ2-3; CDR3aa: CASSGDRTDTQYF; CDR3nt: TGTGCCAGCAGCGGGGACAGGACAGATACGCAGTATTTT
d_gene: NA; v_gene: TRBV2; abundance: once; j_gene: TRBJ2-7; CDR3aa: CASRSGAYYEQYF; CDR3nt: TGTGCCAGCAGATCCGGGGCCTACTACGAGCAGTACTTC
d_gene: NA; v_gene: TRBV9; abundance: NA; j_gene: TRBJ2-3; CDR3aa: CASSGATDTQYF; CDR3nt: TGTGCCAGCAGCGGGGCCACAGATACGCAGTATTTT
d_gene: TRBD1; v_gene: TRBV7-9; abundance: NA; j_gene: TRBJ2-4; CDR3aa: CASSPTGGKNIQYF; CDR3nt: TGTGCCAGCAGCCCGACAGGGGGCAAAAACATTCAGTACTTC
d_gene: TRBD2; v_gene: TRBV4-1; abundance: NA; j_gene: TRBJ2-1; CDR3aa: CASSQDGSRASGRNEQFF; CDR3nt: TGCGCCAGCAGCCAAGATGGTTCGCGGGCTAGCGGGCGGAATGAGCAGTTCTTC
d_gene: NA; v_gene: TRBV29-1; abundance: NA; j_gene: TRBJ2-5; CDR3aa: CSVEGHPNQETQYF; CDR3nt: TGCAGCGTTGAAGGACACCCCAACCAAGAGACCCAGTACTTC
d_gene: TRBD1; v_gene: TRBV6-5; abundance: once; j_gene: TRBJ2-5; CDR3aa: CASSYDRVHRETQYF; CDR3nt: TGTGCCAGCAGTTATGACAGGGTACATCGAGAGACCCAGTACTTC
d_gene: NA; v_gene: TRBV5-1; abundance: NA; j_gene: TRBJ2-3; CDR3aa: CASSLTDYNSGTDTQYF; CDR3nt: TGCGCCAGCAGCTTGACGGACTACAATAGTGGCACAGATACGCAGTATTTT
d_gene: TRBD2; v_gene: TRBV9; abundance: NA; j_gene: TRBJ2-3; CDR3aa: CASSGGGGTDTQYF; CDR3nt: TGTGCCAGCAGCGGCGGGGGGGGCACAGATACGCAGTATTTT
d_gene: NA; v_gene: TRBV29-1; abundance: NA; j_gene: TRBJ2-7; CDR3aa: CSVAETDPREQYF; CDR3nt: TGCAGCGTGGCTGAGACGGACCCTCGGGAGCAGTACTTC
d_gene: NA; v_gene: TRBV6-1; abundance: NA; j_gene: TRBJ2-5; CDR3aa: CASSSPPGTQYF; CDR3nt: TGTGCCAGCAGTTCTCCTCCGGGGACCCAGTACTTC
d_gene: TRBD1; v_gene: TRBV13; abundance: NA; j_gene: TRBJ2-7; CDR3aa: CASSLGTGGYEQYF; CDR3nt: TGTGCCAGCAGCTTAGGGACAGGGGGCTACGAGCAGTACTTC
d_gene: NA; v_gene: TRBV28; abundance: NA; j_gene: TRBJ1-1; CDR3aa: CASSLGSTEAFF; CDR3nt: TGTGCCAGCAGTTTGGGGTCTACTGAAGCTTTCTTT
d_gene: NA; v_gene: TRBV5-1; abundance: NA; j_gene: TRBJ1-1; CDR3aa: CASSLAVNTEAFF; CDR3nt: TGCGCCAGCAGCTTGGCGGTGAACACTGAAGCTTTCTTT
d_gene: NA; v_gene: TRBV9; abundance: NA; j_gene: TRBJ2-3; CDR3aa: CASSRGTGSTDTQYF; CDR3nt: TGTGCCAGCAGCCGCGGGACTGGATCCACAGATACGCAGTATTTT
d_gene: TRBD2; v_gene: TRBV29-1; abundance: NA; j_gene: TRBJ2-1; CDR3aa: CSVEDRLGGRAYNEQFF; CDR3nt: TGCAGCGTTGAAGACCGTTTGGGCGGGAGAGCCTACAATGAGCAGTTCTTC
d_gene: TRBD1; v_gene: TRBV5-1; abundance: NA; j_gene: TRBJ1-2; CDR3aa: CASSSTDTGGIGGYTF; CDR3nt: TGCGCCAGCAGCTCCACGGACACAGGGGGGATCGGTGGCTACACCTTC
d_gene: NA; v_gene: TRBV9; abundance: NA; j_gene: TRBJ1-3; CDR3aa: CASSVGTGSGNTIYF; CDR3nt: TGTGCCAGCAGCGTGGGGACGGGCTCTGGAAACACCATATATTTT
d_gene: NA; v_gene: TRBV4-3; abundance: NA; j_gene: TRBJ2-3; CDR3aa: CASSPRVPFTDTQYF; CDR3nt: TGCGCCAGCAGCCCCAGAGTCCCCTTCACAGATACGCAGTATTTT
d_gene: TRBD1; v_gene: TRBV6-5; abundance: NA; j_gene: TRBJ1-2; CDR3aa: CASSRQGAANYGYTF; CDR3nt: TGTGCCAGCAGTCGGCAGGGGGCGGCTAACTATGGCTACACCTTC
d_gene: TRBD1; v_gene: TRBV5-1; abundance: NA; j_gene: TRBJ1-2; CDR3aa: CASRGGQVRDNYGYTF; CDR3nt: TGCGCCAGCAGGGGGGGACAGGTCCGCGATAACTATGGCTACACCTTC
d_gene: NA; v_gene: TRBV7-9; abundance: NA; j_gene: TRBJ1-1; CDR3aa: CASSFAGWNTEAFF; CDR3nt: TGTGCCAGCAGCTTTGCAGGGTGGAACACTGAAGCTTTCTTT
d_gene: NA; v_gene: TRBV10-3; abundance: NA; j_gene: TRBJ2-5; CDR3aa: CAIRDFQETQYF; CDR3nt: TGTGCCATCAGGGACTTCCAAGAGACCCAGTACTTC
d_gene: NA; v_gene: TRBV5-1; abundance: once; j_gene: TRBJ2-5; CDR3aa: CASSLGTVGQETQYF; CDR3nt: TGCGCCAGCAGCTTGGGGACAGTCGGACAAGAGACCCAGTACTTC
d_gene: TRBD1; v_gene: TRBV9; abundance: NA; j_gene: TRBJ2-7; CDR3aa: CAQPTGGPYEQYF; CDR3nt: TGTGCCCAACCGACAGGGGGCCCCTACGAGCAGTACTTC
d_gene: TRBD2; v_gene: TRBV18; abundance: NA; j_gene: TRBJ2-4; CDR3aa: CASSTTSGAKNIQYF; CDR3nt: TGTGCCAGCTCAACGACTAGCGGGGCCAAAAACATTCAGTACTTC
d_gene: NA; v_gene: TRBV19; abundance: NA; j_gene: TRBJ1-1; CDR3aa: CASSIELGGRRTEAFF; CDR3nt: TGTGCCAGTAGTATAGAGTTGGGGGGCCGACGCACTGAAGCTTTCTTT
d_gene: TRBD1; v_gene: TRBV6-7; abundance: NA; j_gene: TRBJ2-3; CDR3aa: CASSCGTGVADTQYF; CDR3nt: TGTGCCAGCAGTTGCGGGACAGGGGTAGCAGATACGCAGTATTTT
d_gene: NA; v_gene: TRBV30; abundance: NA; j_gene: TRBJ1-4; CDR3aa: CAWSQGEKLFF; CDR3nt: TGTGCCTGGAGTCAGGGTGAAAAACTGTTTTTT
d_gene: NA; v_gene: TRBV4-1; abundance: NA; j_gene: TRBJ2-3; CDR3aa: CASSQVGLRLSTDTQYF; CDR3nt: TGCGCCAGCAGCCAAGTGGGTCTTAGACTTAGCACAGATACGCAGTATTTT
d_gene: TRBD1; v_gene: TRBV27; abundance: NA; j_gene: TRBJ1-2; CDR3aa: CASSLRTGSGYTF; CDR3nt: TGTGCCAGCAGTCTAAGGACAGGGAGTGGCTACACCTTC
d_gene: NA; v_gene: TRBV18; abundance: NA; j_gene: TRBJ2-7; CDR3aa: CASSKRADTYEQYF; CDR3nt: TGTGCCAGCTCAAAGAGGGCAGATACCTACGAGCAGTACTTC
d_gene: NA; v_gene: TRBV15; abundance: NA; j_gene: TRBJ2-5; CDR3aa: CATSSVAGHQETQYF; CDR3nt: TGTGCCACCAGCAGTGTGGCAGGGCACCAAGAGACCCAGTACTTC
d_gene: TRBD2; v_gene: TRBV4-3; abundance: NA; j_gene: TRBJ2-3; CDR3aa: CASSQDGAGVITDTQYF; CDR3nt: TGCGCCAGCAGCCAAGATGGGGCGGGGGTGATCACAGATACGCAGTATTTT
d_gene: NA; v_gene: TRBV4-1; abundance: NA; j_gene: TRBJ1-4; CDR3aa: CASSQERGTNEKLFF; CDR3nt: TGCGCCAGCAGCCAAGAAAGGGGGACTAATGAAAAACTGTTTTTT
d_gene: TRBD1; v_gene: TRBV6-1; abundance: NA; j_gene: TRBJ1-1; CDR3aa: CASRDYRGPNTEAFF; CDR3nt: TGTGCCAGCAGGGACTACAGGGGACCCAACACTGAAGCTTTCTTT
d_gene: TRBD1; v_gene: TRBV27; abundance: NA; j_gene: TRBJ1-2; CDR3aa: CASSLGQGYGYTF; CDR3nt: TGTGCCAGCAGTTTAGGACAGGGGTATGGCTACACCTTC
d_gene: NA; v_gene: TRBV18; abundance: NA; j_gene: TRBJ2-1; CDR3aa: CASSPREGAGNEQFF; CDR3nt: TGTGCCAGCTCACCACGGGAGGGGGCAGGTAATGAGCAGTTCTTC
d_gene: TRBD1; v_gene: TRBV30; abundance: NA; j_gene: TRBJ1-4; CDR3aa: CAWRAGTGGEKLFF; CDR3nt: TGTGCCTGGAGGGCCGGGACAGGGGGGGAAAAACTGTTTTTT